One sample yielded the 20 T cell receptor beta chains listed below, sequenced in a study of blood T cell repertoires in COVID-19. Clones were sequenced by immunoSEQ multiplex PCR, and TCRdb holds only the in-frame ones, with some missing. The table has about 190,000 clones, 70% to 85% seen once. The sequencing input was peripheral blood. All receptors derive from a man in his forties or fifties who had recovered from COVID-19.

The chain has TRBV7-6 and TRBJ2-1; 8 bases match TRBD2. Looked up from germline, CDR1 is SGHVS and CDR2 is FNYEAQ. The CDR3 totals 15 residues. Trimming cost V 4 bases and J 1 base; bases outside gene matches: 3. The DNA of the CDR3 is TGTGCCAGCAGCTCCCCGGGAGGGTCCTACAATGAGCAGTTCTTC. Translation gives CASSSPGGSYNEQFF.

This sequence joins TRBV6-2 or TRBV6-3 and TRBJ2-1; D is unresolved. Germline V gene sequence: CDR1 MNHEY, CDR2 SVGEGT. Deletions cut 7 bases from V and 8 bases from J, with 18 bases between. The CDR3 extends over 14 amino acids. CDR3 amino acids: CASTPRPDPDEQFF. Written as DNA, the CDR3 is TGTGCCAGCACCCCGAGGCCTGACCCAGATGAGCAGTTCTTC.

This chain connects TRBV15 to TRBJ2-7, with 8 nucleotides matching TRBD2. CDR3 length equals 16 residues. CDR1 is LNHNV and CDR2 is YYDKDF in the germline V gene (reference sequence). V dropped 4 bases and J dropped 0; count of bases not matched to a gene: 8. The CDR3: CATSNRLATNSYEQYF. Written as DNA, the CDR3 is TGTGCCACCAGCAACAGACTAGCGACCAACTCCTACGAGCAGTACTTC.

This clone occurred a few times. This chain links TRBV6-2 or TRBV6-3 with TRBJ2-2; 8 nucleotides match TRBD1. Germline trimming cut 0 bases from V and 5 bases from J; bases unmatched to any gene: 2. Germline values: CDR1 MNHEY, CDR2 SVGEGT. This CDR3 comprises 15 residues. The CDR3 sequence is CASSYSTGGTGELFF. CDR3 bases: TGTGCCAGCAGTTACTCTACAGGGGGGACCGGGGAGCTGTTTTTT.

This sequence joins TRBV5-4 and TRBJ2-7; perhaps TRBD2 as D (5 bases). The CDR3 has 12 amino acids. Trimming removed 2 bases at V and 5 bases at J, with 8 bases between. The germline CDR1 and CDR2 sequences are SGHNT and YYREEE (reference sequence). In DNA, the CDR3 is TGTGCCAGCAGCTTACTCGGGAACGAGCAGTACTTC. Its protein is CASSLLGNEQYF.

This chain links TRBV28 with TRBJ2-3, with 7 nucleotides matching TRBD2. This CDR3 is 16 amino acids long. V lost 5 bases and J lost 6; bases outside the gene matches: 14. Per germline, CDR1 MDHEN and CDR2 SYDVKM. CDR3 DNA sequence: TGTGCCAGCAGTACCTCGTGGGGCGGGAGCGCGGATACGCAGTATTTT. This translates into CASSTSWGGSADTQYF.

This chain links TRBV12-3 or TRBV12-4 with TRBJ1-2; 7 bases are a match to TRBD1. The CDR3 consists of 13 residues. The junction had 2 bases not matched to a gene; V was cut back by 3 bases and J by 4 bases. CDR3 sequence (DNA): TGTGCCAGCAGTTTTCGGGACAGCTATGGCTACACCTTC. Its protein is CASSFRDSYGYTF.

The rearrangement links TRBV29-1 to TRBJ2-2, with TRBD1 identical over 7 bases. CDR1 SQVTM and CDR2 ANQGSEA come from the germline V gene. The CDR3 spans 14 residues. The trim removed 3 bases at V and 5 bases at J, leaving 6 bases unmatched. This chain's CDR3 is CSVEGQFDTGELFF. In DNA form, the CDR3 reads TGCAGCGTTGAGGGACAGTTCGATACCGGGGAGCTGTTTTTT.

The chain combines TRBV28 with TRBJ2-7; the match to TRBD1 covers 10 bases. This CDR3 has 15 amino acids. V was pared by 3 bases and J by 2 bases, with 4 bases of the junction left unmatched. Germline V gene lookup returns CDR1 MDHEN and CDR2 SYDVKM. The CDR3 loop is CASSFFGTGAYEQYF. In nucleotides, the CDR3 is TGTGCCAGCAGTTTTTTCGGGACAGGGGCCTACGAGCAGTACTTC.

The genes are TRBV5-1 and TRBJ2-3, with TRBD1 identical over 8 bases. Germline V gene sequence: CDR1 SGHRS, CDR2 YFSETQ. The length of the CDR3 is 14 residues. V trimming: 4 bases; J trimming: 4 bases; junction bases outside the gene matches: 5. CDR3 in DNA: TGCGCCAGCAGCACCGACAGGGGCCCAGATACGCAGTATTTT. Its translation: CASSTDRGPDTQYF.

V gene TRBV2 combines with J gene TRBJ2-2, with 8 bases lining up with TRBD1. This CDR3 contains 15 residues. The V gene end was trimmed by 6 bases and the J gene end by 3 bases; junction bases not matched to a gene: 6. Germline V lookup: CDR1 SNHLY, CDR2 FYNNEI. Here the CDR3 DNA reads TGTGCCAGCAGCGAGGGACAGGAGTACACCGGGGAGCTGTTTTTT. It yields the protein CASSEGQEYTGELFF.

This clone turned up a few times. The V and J genes are TRBV3-1 (or the pseudogene TRBV3-2) and TRBJ2-4; 10 bases align to TRBD1. There are 15 residues in the CDR3. Germline V gene lookup returns CDR1 LGHDT and CDR2 YNNKEL (reference sequence). The V and J ends lost 6 bases and 3 bases, in that order; junction bases with no gene match: 5. CDR3 sequence (DNA): TGTGCCAGCAGTCCTAGGGACAGGGGCAAAAACATTCAGTACTTC. Translating it yields CASSPRDRGKNIQYF.

CDR3 coding DNA: TGTGCCAGCAGCTTTACGAGCGGGAGGGGGGAGACCCAGTACTTC. It specifies CASSFTSGRGETQYF. The rearrangement links TRBV11-2 to TRBJ2-5, with 10 nucleotides matching TRBD2. V shed 3 bases, J shed 5 bases, and the junction held 6 bases outside the gene matches. Germline V gives CDR1 SGHAT, CDR2 FQNNGV. The length of the CDR3 is 15 residues.

V usage is TRBV18 and J usage is TRBJ2-1; 9 bases are a match to TRBD1. The J segment lost 5 bases and the V segment lost 5 bases, leaving 4 bases of the junction unmatched. The CDR3 is 14 amino acids. CDR1 is KGHSH, CDR2 LQKENI, per germline. DNA of the CDR3: TGTGCCAGCTCATCACGACAGGGGGACAATGAGCAGTTCTTC. Its translation is CASSSRQGDNEQFF.

V and J are TRBV7-3 and TRBJ2-3; D is possibly TRBD1 (6 bases). The V gene lost 3 bases and the J gene lost 2 bases, with 9 bases spanning the gap. CDR3 length: 14 residues. Germline values: CDR1 SGHTA, CDR2 FQGTGA. Here the CDR3 reads CASSLGHLTDTQYF. The CDR3 DNA follows: TGTGCCAGCAGCTTGGGACATCTCACAGATACGCAGTATTTT.

J is TRBJ2-1 and V is TRBV28; 8 bases align to TRBD2. V was clipped by 7 bases and J by 6 bases; unmatched bases: 8. The germline gives CDR1 MDHEN, CDR2 SYDVKM. This CDR3 has 14 residues. CDR3 nucleotide sequence: TGTGCCAGCACTATGTTCGGGGGGGGCAATGAGCAGTTCTTC. Translating it yields CASTMFGGGNEQFF.

The chain carries TRBV20-1 and TRBJ1-5, with D possibly being TRBD1 (6 bases). In germline, CDR1 is DFQATT, CDR2 SNEGSKA (reference sequence). V was shortened by 3 bases and J by 4 bases, with 16 bases between the two germline ends. The CDR3 loop spans 15 amino acids. This chain's CDR3 is CSASSVLGGNQPQHF. The DNA for the CDR3 is TGCAGTGCTAGTTCGGTATTAGGGGGTAATCAGCCCCAGCATTTT.

This chain links TRBV4-3 with TRBJ2-3; D unresolved. Germline V gives CDR1 LGHNA, CDR2 YSLEER. V shed 0 bases and J shed 0 bases, with 7 bases lying between them. The CDR3 has 15 residues. CDR3 amino acids: CASSQEPTSTDTQYF. The CDR3 nucleotides are TGCGCCAGCAGCCAAGAACCTACTAGCACAGATACGCAGTATTTT.

This clone has more than one count but fewer than ten. This chain connects TRBV19 to TRBJ1-5; 8 bases agree with TRBD1. CDR1 is LNHDA and CDR2 is SQIVND in the germline V gene (reference sequence). V shed 5 bases and J 3 bases; nucleotides not matched to a gene: 6. This CDR3 has 15 amino acids. The CDR3 DNA is TGTGCCAGTAGTCCGGAGGACAGGGCCAATCAGCCCCAGCATTTT. This codes for CASSPEDRANQPQHF.

The chain employs TRBV14 and TRBJ2-2; D remains unclear. The V end was cut by 1 base, the J end by 10 bases, with 10 bases between. This CDR3 comprises 13 residues. The germline CDR1 and CDR2 sequences are SGHDN and FVKESK. Written as DNA, the CDR3 is TGTGCCAGCAGCCAAGTAAGAGCTGAGGAGCTGTTTTTT. The encoded protein is CASSQVRAEELFF.